Shown below are 5 T cell receptor beta chains from a single sample sequenced in a study of CD8+ T cells in alopecia areata. Investigators isolated RNA and reverse transcribed it into cDNA to act as the sequencing template. TCRdb keeps only in-frame clones here, not all; method: immunoSEQ multiplex PCR. The table includes 93,000 or so clones, about nine tenths detected once. The sample's treatment: oral pan-JAK inhibitor, 5-10 mg twice daily. The sample here was CD8+ T cells sorted from blood, taken around week 30, from a patient treated with tofacitinib. These receptor sequences come from a human donor with alopecia areata.

This chain connects TRBV7-9 to TRBJ1-1; D ambiguous. V lost 0 bases to trimming and J lost 8 bases, with 7 bases between them. The CDR3 runs 12 residues. From germline, CDR1 is SEHNR and CDR2 FQNEAQ (reference sequence). In DNA, the CDR3 is TGTGCCAGCAGCTTAGCTCAGCGGGAAGCTTTCTTT. Translating gives CASSLAQREAFF.

This chain joins TRBV29-1 and TRBJ2-1, with 8 bases aligning to TRBD2. Trimming took 4 bases from V and 9 from J; bases not matched to a gene: 8. Germline V CDR1 and CDR2: SQVTM, ANQGSEA. CDR3 length: 13 residues. The CDR3 region has the DNA TGCAGCGTTGCCTGGACTAGCTACGGTGAGCAGTTCTTC. Translation: CSVAWTSYGEQFF.

The chain carries TRBV6-1 and TRBJ2-7; no reliable D call. The V gene's germline CDR1 is MNHNS and CDR2 SASEGT. The germline V and J ends were trimmed by 7 bases and 0 bases, with 10 bases remaining between them. The CDR3 contains 13 residues. In DNA, the CDR3 is TGTGCCAGCATCCCTGGAAGCTCCTACGAGCAGTACTTC. It encodes CASIPGSSYEQYF.

This chain joins TRBV27 and TRBJ2-7, with D tentatively TRBD2 (5 bases). Trimming shortened V by 2 bases and J by 2 bases, and 7 bases separated the two germline ends. The CDR3 has 13 residues. Germline V gives CDR1 MNHEY, CDR2 SMNVEV (reference sequence). In DNA form, the CDR3 reads TGTGCCAGCAGTTTAGGGCGGGCCTACGAGCAGTACTTC. This codes for CASSLGRAYEQYF.

The chain is built from TRBV2 and TRBJ2-3, with a tentative D call TRBD2 (5 bases). V lost 4 bases and J 6 bases, leaving 14 bases between the germline ends. The germline gives CDR1 SNHLY, CDR2 FYNNEI. The CDR3 has 14 amino acids. The CDR3: CASSVGRTGDTQYF. CDR3 DNA sequence: TGTGCCAGCAGTGTAGGCAGGACGGGGGATACGCAGTATTTT.